This T cell receptor beta chain was profiled in a study of shared clonotypes between healthy human individuals. This CDR3 contains 14 residues. V lost 7 bases, J lost 5 bases, and 17 bases lay in between. The germline V gene encodes CDR1 ENHRY and CDR2 SYGVKD. An even split of each subset's genomic DNA across several immunoSEQ plates was performed. Data came from immunoSEQ multiplex PCR; TCRdb stores just in-frame clones and leaves some out. The sample carries 1.5 million to 1.9 million clones, around 98% recorded once. The chain employs TRBV10-3 and TRBJ1-2; a weak D match, TRBD1 (5 bases). Material: naive CD4+ T cells sorted from blood. Subset meaning: CD45RA+ positively selected. The receptor was isolated from a man aged 25 to 40 in good health. The CDR3 spells CAITPGRLEYGYTF. CDR3 sequence (DNA): TGTGCCATCACTCCGGGACGGCTTGAGTATGGCTACACCTTC.